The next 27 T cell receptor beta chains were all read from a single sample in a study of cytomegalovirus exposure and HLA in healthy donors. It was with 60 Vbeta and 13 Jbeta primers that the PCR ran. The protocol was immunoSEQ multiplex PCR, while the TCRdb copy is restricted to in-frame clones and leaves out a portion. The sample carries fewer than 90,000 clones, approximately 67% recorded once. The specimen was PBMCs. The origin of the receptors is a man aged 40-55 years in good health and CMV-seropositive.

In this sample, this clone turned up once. The chain's CDR3 is CAIPAGTSGSTDTQYF. DNA of the CDR3: TGTGCCATCCCGGCCGGGACTAGCGGGAGCACAGATACGCAGTATTTT. This chain connects TRBV5-4 to TRBJ2-3; 12 positions agree with TRBD2. The trim removed 9 bases at V and 0 bases at J, leaving 8 bases unmatched. Germline V gives CDR1 SGHNT, CDR2 YYREEE (reference sequence). This CDR3 is 16 amino acids long.

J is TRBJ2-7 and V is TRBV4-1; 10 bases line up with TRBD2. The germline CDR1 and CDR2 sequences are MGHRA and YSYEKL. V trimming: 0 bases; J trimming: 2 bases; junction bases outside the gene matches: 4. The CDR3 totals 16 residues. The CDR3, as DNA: TGCGCCAGCAGCCAAGATATAGCGGGAGGTACCTACGAGCAGTACTTC. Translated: CASSQDIAGGTYEQYF.

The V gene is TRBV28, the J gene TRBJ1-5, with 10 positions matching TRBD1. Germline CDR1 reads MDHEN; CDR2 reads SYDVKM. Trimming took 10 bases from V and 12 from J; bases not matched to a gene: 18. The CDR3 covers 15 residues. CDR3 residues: CATSRDRGFETLQHF. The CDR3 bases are TGTGCCACCTCCCGGGACAGGGGCTTTGAAACGCTCCAGCATTTT.

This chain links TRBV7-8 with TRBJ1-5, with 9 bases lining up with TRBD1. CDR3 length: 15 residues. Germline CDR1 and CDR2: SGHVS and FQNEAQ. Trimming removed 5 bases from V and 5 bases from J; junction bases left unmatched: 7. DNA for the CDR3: TGTGCCAGCAGCATGACAGGGGGTGGGGATCAGCCCCAGCATTTT. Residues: CASSMTGGGDQPQHF.

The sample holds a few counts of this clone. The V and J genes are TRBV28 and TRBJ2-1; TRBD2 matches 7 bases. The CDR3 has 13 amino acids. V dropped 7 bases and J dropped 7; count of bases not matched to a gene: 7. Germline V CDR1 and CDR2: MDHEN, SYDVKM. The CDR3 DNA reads TGTGCCAGCAATGGCGGGGGTACGAATGAGCAGTTCTTC. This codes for CASNGGGTNEQFF.

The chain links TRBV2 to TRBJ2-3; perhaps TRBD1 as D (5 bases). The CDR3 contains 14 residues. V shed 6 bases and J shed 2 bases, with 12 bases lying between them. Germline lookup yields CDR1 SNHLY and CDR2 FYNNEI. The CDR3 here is CASRYRPPTDTQYF. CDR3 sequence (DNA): TGTGCCAGCAGATACAGGCCCCCCACAGATACGCAGTATTTT.

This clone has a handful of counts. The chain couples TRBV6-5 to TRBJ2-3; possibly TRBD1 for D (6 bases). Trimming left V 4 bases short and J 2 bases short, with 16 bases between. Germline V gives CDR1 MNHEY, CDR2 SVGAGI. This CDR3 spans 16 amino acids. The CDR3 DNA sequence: TGTGCCAGCAGTTCGCGCTCAGGGGTGACCACAGATACGCAGTATTTT. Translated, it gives CASSSRSGVTTDTQYF.

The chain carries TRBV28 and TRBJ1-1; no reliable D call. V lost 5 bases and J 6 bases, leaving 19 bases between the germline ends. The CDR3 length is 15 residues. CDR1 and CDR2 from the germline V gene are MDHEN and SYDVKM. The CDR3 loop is CASSVVMNTYPEAFF. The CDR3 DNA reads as TGTGCCAGCAGTGTCGTGATGAATACTTACCCTGAAGCTTTCTTT. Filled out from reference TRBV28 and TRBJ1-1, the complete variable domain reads DVKVTQSSRYLVKRTGEKVFLECVQDMDHENMFWYRQDPGLGLRLIYFSYDVKMKEKGDIPEGYSVSREKKERFSLILESASTNQTSMYLCASSVVMNTYPEAFFGQGTRLTVV.

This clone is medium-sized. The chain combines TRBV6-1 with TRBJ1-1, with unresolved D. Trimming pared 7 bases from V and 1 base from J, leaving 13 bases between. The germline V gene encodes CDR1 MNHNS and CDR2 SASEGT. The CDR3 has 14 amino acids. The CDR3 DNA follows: TGTGCCAGCATTACCCCGGGAGCGAACACTGAAGCTTTCTTT. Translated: CASITPGANTEAFF.

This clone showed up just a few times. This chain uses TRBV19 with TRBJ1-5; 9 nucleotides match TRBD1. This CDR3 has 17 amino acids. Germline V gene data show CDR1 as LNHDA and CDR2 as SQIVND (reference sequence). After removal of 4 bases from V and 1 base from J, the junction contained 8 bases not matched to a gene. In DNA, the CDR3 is TGTGCCAGTAGTACCCGGACAGGGGTCTTCAGCAATCAGCCCCAGCATTTT. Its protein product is CASSTRTGVFSNQPQHF.

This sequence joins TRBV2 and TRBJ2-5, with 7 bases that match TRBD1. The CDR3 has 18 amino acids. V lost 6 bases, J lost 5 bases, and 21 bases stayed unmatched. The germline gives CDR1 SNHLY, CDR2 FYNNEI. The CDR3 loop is CASRLGALLTGWMETQYF. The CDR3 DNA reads TGTGCCAGCAGGCTCGGGGCCTTATTGACAGGGTGGATGGAGACCCAGTACTTC.

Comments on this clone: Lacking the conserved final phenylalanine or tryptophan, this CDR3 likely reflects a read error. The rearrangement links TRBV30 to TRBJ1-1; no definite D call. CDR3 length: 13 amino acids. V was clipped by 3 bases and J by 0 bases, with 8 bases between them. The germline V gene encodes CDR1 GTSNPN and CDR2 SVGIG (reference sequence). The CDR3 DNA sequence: TGTGCCTGGAGATTCGGGATGAACACTGAAGCTTTCGTT. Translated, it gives CAWRFGMNTEAFV.

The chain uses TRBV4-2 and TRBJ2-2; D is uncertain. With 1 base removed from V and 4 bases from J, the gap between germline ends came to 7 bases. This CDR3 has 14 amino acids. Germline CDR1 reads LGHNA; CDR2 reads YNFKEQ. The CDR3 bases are TGTGCCAGCAGCCAAGCGGGTACCACCGGGGAGCTGTTTTTT. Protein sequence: CASSQAGTTGELFF.

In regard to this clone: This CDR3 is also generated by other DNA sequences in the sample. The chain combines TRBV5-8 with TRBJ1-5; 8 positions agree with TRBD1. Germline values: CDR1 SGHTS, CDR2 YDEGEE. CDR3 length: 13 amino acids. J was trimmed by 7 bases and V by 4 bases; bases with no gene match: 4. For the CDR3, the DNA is TGTGCCAGCAGCCTAGACAGGGGCCAGCCCCAGCATTTT. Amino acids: CASSLDRGQPQHF.

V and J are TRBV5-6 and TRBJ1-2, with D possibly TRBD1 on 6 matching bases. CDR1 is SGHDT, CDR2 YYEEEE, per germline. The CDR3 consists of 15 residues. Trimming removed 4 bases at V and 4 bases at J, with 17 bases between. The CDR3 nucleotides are TGTGCCAGCAGCCCTCATCTGACAGGAACCTATGGCTACACCTTC. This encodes CASSPHLTGTYGYTF.

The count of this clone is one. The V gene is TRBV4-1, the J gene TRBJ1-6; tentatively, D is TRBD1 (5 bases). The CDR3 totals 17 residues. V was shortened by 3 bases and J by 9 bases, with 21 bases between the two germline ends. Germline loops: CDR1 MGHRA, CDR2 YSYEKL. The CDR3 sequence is CASSQATGGSPPSPLHF. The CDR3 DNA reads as TGCGCCAGCAGCCAGGCGACGGGGGGTTCCCCCCCTTCACCCCTCCACTTT.

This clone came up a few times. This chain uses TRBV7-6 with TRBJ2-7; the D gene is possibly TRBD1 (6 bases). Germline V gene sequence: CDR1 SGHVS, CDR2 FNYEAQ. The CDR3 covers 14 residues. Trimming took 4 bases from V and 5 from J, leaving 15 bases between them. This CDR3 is CASSSRDTSDEQYF. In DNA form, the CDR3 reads TGTGCCAGCAGCTCTCGGGACACATCAGACGAGCAGTACTTC. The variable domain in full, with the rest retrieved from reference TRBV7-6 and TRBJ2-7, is GAGVSQSPRYKVTKRGQDVALRCDPISGHVSLYWYRQALGQGPEFLTYFNYEAQQDKSGLPNDRFSAERPEGSISTLTIQRTEQRDSAMYRCASSSRDTSDEQYFGPGTRLTVT.

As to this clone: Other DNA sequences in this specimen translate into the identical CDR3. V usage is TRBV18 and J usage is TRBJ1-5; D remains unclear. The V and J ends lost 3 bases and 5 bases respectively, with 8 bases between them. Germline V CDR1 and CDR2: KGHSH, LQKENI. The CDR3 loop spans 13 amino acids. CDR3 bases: TGTGCCAGCTCACCGGGAGAGGATCAGCCCCAGCATTTT. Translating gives CASSPGEDQPQHF.

The CDR3, as DNA: TGTGCCAGTAGTATTCATAGCGACAACACAGATACGCAGTATTTT. This sequence encodes CASSIHSDNTDTQYF. The chain recombines TRBV19 with TRBJ2-3; tentatively, D is TRBD2 (5 bases). Per the germline V gene, CDR1 is LNHDA and CDR2 is SQIVND (reference sequence). CDR3 size: 15 residues. V was pared by 3 bases and J by 2 bases, with 12 bases between. The entire variable domain, with the rest obtained from reference TRBV19 and TRBJ2-3, is as follows: DGGITQSPKYLFRKEGQNVTLSCEQNLNHDAMYWYRQDPGQGLRLIYYSQIVNDFQKGDIAEGYSVSREKKESFPLTVTSAQKNPTAFYLCASSIHSDNTDTQYFGPGTRLTVL.

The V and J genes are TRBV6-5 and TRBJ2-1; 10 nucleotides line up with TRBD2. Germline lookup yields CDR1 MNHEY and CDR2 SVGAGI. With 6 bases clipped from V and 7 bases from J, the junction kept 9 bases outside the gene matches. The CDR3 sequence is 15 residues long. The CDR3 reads CASRPSGGGVNEQFF. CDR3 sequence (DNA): TGTGCCAGCAGACCTAGCGGGGGAGGGGTTAATGAGCAGTTCTTC.

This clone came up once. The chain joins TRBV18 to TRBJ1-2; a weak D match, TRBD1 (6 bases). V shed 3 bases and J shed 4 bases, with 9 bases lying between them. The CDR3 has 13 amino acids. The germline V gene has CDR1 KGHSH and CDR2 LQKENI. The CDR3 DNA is TGTGCCAGCTCACCTCAGGGGTTCTATGGCTACACCTTC. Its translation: CASSPQGFYGYTF.

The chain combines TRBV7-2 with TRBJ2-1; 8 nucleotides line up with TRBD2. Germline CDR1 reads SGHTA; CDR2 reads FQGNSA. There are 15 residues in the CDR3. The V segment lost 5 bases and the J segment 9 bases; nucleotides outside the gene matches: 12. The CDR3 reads CASSPRGGRYGEQFF. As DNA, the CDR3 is TGTGCCAGCAGCCCTCGGGGGGGCCGCTATGGTGAGCAGTTCTTC. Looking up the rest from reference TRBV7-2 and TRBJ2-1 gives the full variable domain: GAGVSQSPSNKVTEKGKDVELRCDPISGHTALYWYRQSLGQGLEFLIYFQGNSAPDKSGLPSDRFSAERTGGSVSTLTIQRTQQEDSAVYLCASSPRGGRYGEQFFGPGTRLTVL.

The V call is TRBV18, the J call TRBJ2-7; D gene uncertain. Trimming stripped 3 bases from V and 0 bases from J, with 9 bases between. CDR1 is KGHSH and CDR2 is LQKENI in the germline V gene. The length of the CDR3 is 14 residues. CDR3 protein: CASSPARSSYEQYF. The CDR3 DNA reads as TGTGCCAGCTCACCGGCCAGAAGCTCCTACGAGCAGTACTTC.

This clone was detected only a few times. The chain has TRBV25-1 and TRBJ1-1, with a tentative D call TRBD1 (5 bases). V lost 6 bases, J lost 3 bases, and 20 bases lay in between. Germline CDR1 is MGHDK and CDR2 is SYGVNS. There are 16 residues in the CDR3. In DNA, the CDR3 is TGTGCCAGCAGCTACGACCGGCGGGGGGTGGACACTGAAGCTTTCTTT. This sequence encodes CASSYDRRGVDTEAFF. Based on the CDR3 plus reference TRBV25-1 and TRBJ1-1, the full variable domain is EADIYQTPRYLVIGTGKKITLECSQTMGHDKMYWYQQDPGMELHLIHYSYGVNSTEKGDLSSESTVSRIRTEHFPLTLESARPSHTSQYLCASSYDRRGVDTEAFFGQGTRLTVV.

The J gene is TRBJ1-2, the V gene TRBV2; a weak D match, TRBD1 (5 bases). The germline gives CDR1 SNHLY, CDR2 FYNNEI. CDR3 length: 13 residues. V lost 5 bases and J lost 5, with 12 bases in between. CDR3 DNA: TGTGCCAGCAGTCAGGTAACAGGATATGGCTACACCTTC. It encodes CASSQVTGYGYTF. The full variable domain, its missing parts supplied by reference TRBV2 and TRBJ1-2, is EPEVTQTPSHQVTQMGQEVILRCVPISNHLYFYWYRQILGQKVEFLVSFYNNEISEKSEIFDDQFSVERPDGSNFTLKIRSTKLEDSAMYFCASSQVTGYGYTFGSGTRLTVV.

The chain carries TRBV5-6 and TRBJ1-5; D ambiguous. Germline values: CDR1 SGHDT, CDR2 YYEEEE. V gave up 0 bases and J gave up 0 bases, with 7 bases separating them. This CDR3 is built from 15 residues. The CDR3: CASSLGRYSNQPQHF. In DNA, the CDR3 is TGTGCCAGCAGCTTGGGCAGGTATAGCAATCAGCCCCAGCATTTT.

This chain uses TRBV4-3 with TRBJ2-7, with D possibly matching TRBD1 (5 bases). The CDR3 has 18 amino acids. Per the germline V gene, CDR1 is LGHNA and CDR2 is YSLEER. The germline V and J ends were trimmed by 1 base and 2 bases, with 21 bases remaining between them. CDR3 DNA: TGCGCCAGCAGCCAAGTTCCCTCGACAGAAACATCAGCCTACGAGCAGTACTTC. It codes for CASSQVPSTETSAYEQYF.